The 21 T cell receptor beta chains in this list originate from one sample, sequenced in a study of beta chain features in type 1 diabetes. The isolated RNA, all of it, was reverse transcribed, so expressed TCRB transcripts were what got sequenced. Assay: immunoSEQ multiplex PCR; the TCRdb copy retains only in-frame clones and omits some. The data show roughly 170,000 clones, with approximately 13% seen just once and 0.6% to 0.8% held by the top ten. The sample taken for sequencing was central memory CD4+ T cells from blood. The receptor set was obtained from a woman between 18 and 30 years old in good health.

The chain couples TRBV5-1 to TRBJ2-7, with TRBD1 matching 9 bases. The V gene's germline CDR1 is SGHRS and CDR2 YFSETQ. J was trimmed by 1 base and V by 5 bases; bases with no gene match: 4. The length of the CDR3 is 14 residues. The CDR3 protein is CASRTGGNSYEQYF. The CDR3 coding sequence is TGCGCCAGCAGGACAGGGGGAAATTCCTACGAGCAGTACTTC.

V gene TRBV28 combines with J gene TRBJ1-2; a weak D match, TRBD1 (6 bases). CDR1 and CDR2 (germline): MDHEN, SYDVKM. Trimming shortened V by 8 bases and J by 3 bases, and 13 bases separated the two germline ends. The CDR3 is 13 amino acids. CDR3 residues: CASGKRQDYGYTF. The CDR3 DNA follows: TGTGCCAGCGGGAAGCGACAGGACTATGGCTACACCTTC.

The sample holds a few counts of this clone. CDR3: CASSSPITSGRADTQYF. Here the CDR3 DNA reads TGTGCCAGCAGTTCGCCAATAACTAGCGGGAGGGCAGATACGCAGTATTTT. V and J are TRBV27 and TRBJ2-3, with 13 bases aligning to TRBD2. CDR1 and CDR2 from the germline V gene are MNHEY and SMNVEV (reference sequence). J was trimmed by 4 bases and V by 4 bases; bases with no gene match: 8. The CDR3 has 17 amino acids.

This sequence joins TRBV2 and TRBJ2-4, with a tentative D call TRBD2 (5 bases). Trimming cost V 1 base and J 0 bases, with 10 bases left between them. The V gene's germline CDR1 is SNHLY and CDR2 FYNNEI. The CDR3 has 16 amino acids. This CDR3 is CASSEGRGLAKNIQYF. The CDR3 nucleotides read TGTGCCAGCAGTGAAGGCCGGGGTCTAGCCAAAAACATTCAGTACTTC.

There are a few counts of this clone. The chain couples TRBV18 to TRBJ2-6; D ambiguous. The CDR3 loop spans 14 amino acids. The germline V gene encodes CDR1 KGHSH and CDR2 LQKENI. V lost 3 bases to trimming and J lost 2 bases, with 5 bases between them. CDR3 protein: CASSPLAGANVLTF. As DNA, the CDR3 is TGTGCCAGCTCACCCCTTGCTGGGGCCAACGTCCTGACTTTC.

The sample holds a few counts of this clone. The chain uses TRBV30 and TRBJ2-7; 9 positions agree with TRBD1. V was pared by 0 bases and J by 13 bases, with 16 bases of the junction left unmatched. Germline V gene data show CDR1 as GTSNPN and CDR2 as SVGIG (reference sequence). The CDR3 covers 15 residues. The CDR3 reads CAWSVQGTGSYQSYF. In DNA, the CDR3 is TGTGCCTGGAGTGTACAAGGGACAGGGAGTTATCAGAGTTACTTC.

This chain connects TRBV28 to TRBJ1-1, with a possible D match to TRBD1 (5 bases). Trimming stripped 4 bases from V and 12 bases from J, with 18 bases between. This CDR3 has 13 residues. Germline values: CDR1 MDHEN, CDR2 SYDVKM. CDR3 bases: TGTGCCAGCAGTTCCAGGGCTTCGGGTTCGACTTTCTTT. Protein sequence: CASSSRASGSTFF.

This chain uses TRBV7-2 with TRBJ2-1, with TRBD2 matching 7 bases. CDR3 length: 18 residues. Losses at the gene ends were 5 bases for V and 7 bases for J; bases not matched to a gene: 20. Germline lookup yields CDR1 SGHTA and CDR2 FQGNSA. The CDR3 loop reads CASSLRSLAGVVGNEQFF. The CDR3 nucleotides are TGTGCCAGCAGCCTACGCTCCTTGGCGGGAGTAGTGGGTAATGAGCAGTTCTTC.

This clone was counted a few times. J is TRBJ2-3 and V is TRBV10-2, with D possibly TRBD1 on 5 matching bases. V was cut by 2 bases and J by 5 bases, with 5 bases left in between. CDR1 WSHSY and CDR2 SAAADI come from the germline V gene. The CDR3 runs 12 residues. CDR3 sequence (DNA): TGCGCCAGCAGTGAGCAGGGAGATACGCAGTATTTT. Residues: CASSEQGDTQYF.

This clone was counted between two and nine times. The genes are TRBV29-1 and TRBJ2-5; a weak D match, TRBD2 (6 bases). CDR1 is SQVTM, CDR2 ANQGSEA, per germline. CDR3 size: 13 residues. The V end lost 7 bases, the J end lost 0 bases, and 12 bases lay between the germline ends. The CDR3 spells CSAERDYQETQYF. CDR3 DNA: TGCAGCGCCGAGAGGGACTACCAAGAGACCCAGTACTTC.

V usage is TRBV18 and J usage is TRBJ2-5; a possible D gene is TRBD1 (5 bases). Germline assignment: CDR1 KGHSH and CDR2 LQKENI. This CDR3 spans 15 amino acids. Trimming removed 1 base at V and 0 bases at J, with 9 bases between. This chain's CDR3 is CASSPLSTDQETQYF. CDR3 coding DNA: TGTGCCAGCTCACCACTCTCGACAGACCAAGAGACCCAGTACTTC.

In its sample, this clone was seen many times. This rearrangement joins TRBV7-9 to TRBJ1-3; weak D call: TRBD1 (5 bases). The CDR3 covers 15 residues. Germline CDR1 SEHNR, CDR2 FQNEAQ (reference sequence). Trimming shortened V by 5 bases and J by 2 bases, and 13 bases separated the two germline ends. The CDR3 sequence is CASSPETVPGNTIYF. As DNA, the CDR3 is TGTGCCAGCAGCCCCGAGACAGTACCTGGAAACACCATATATTTT. The full variable domain, rest sourced from reference TRBV7-9 and TRBJ1-3, is DTGVSQNPRHKITKRGQNVTFRCDPISEHNRLYWYRQTLGQGPEFLTYFQNEAQLEKSRLLSDRFSAERPKGSFSTLEIQRTEQGDSAMYLCASSPETVPGNTIYFGEGSWLTVV.

This chain links TRBV7-9 with TRBJ2-3; D may be TRBD2 (5 bases). This CDR3 comprises 18 residues. CDR1 is SEHNR and CDR2 is FQNEAQ in the germline V gene (reference sequence). Trimming removed 5 bases at V and 1 base at J, with 22 bases between. The CDR3 DNA follows: TGTGCCAGCAGCCCGGGATCGACCACTAACAGTGGCACAGATACGCAGTATTTT. Encoded protein: CASSPGSTTNSGTDTQYF. Drawing the rest from reference TRBV7-9 and TRBJ2-3, the complete variable domain is DTGVSQNPRHKITKRGQNVTFRCDPISEHNRLYWYRQTLGQGPEFLTYFQNEAQLEKSRLLSDRFSAERPKGSFSTLEIQRTEQGDSAMYLCASSPGSTTNSGTDTQYFGPGTRLTVL.

This clone was observed a few times. The chain carries TRBV7-3 and TRBJ2-2; perhaps TRBD1 as D (5 bases). V dropped 3 bases and J dropped 0 bases, with 11 bases sitting between them. The CDR3 length is 16 residues. CDR1 and CDR2 (germline): SGHTA, FQGTGA. CDR3: CASSLGTGPNTGELFF. The CDR3 DNA reads TGTGCCAGCAGCTTGGGCACAGGTCCGAACACCGGGGAGCTGTTTTTT.

Points on this clone: Other DNA sequences in this specimen translate into the identical CDR3. The V call is TRBV5-1, the J call TRBJ2-3, with D perhaps matching TRBD2 (6 bases). Germline CDR1 and CDR2: SGHRS and YFSETQ. V lost 7 bases and J lost 0, with 12 bases in between. This CDR3 comprises 14 residues. CDR3 nucleotides: TGCGCCAGCTCCGGAGGGTCGAGCACAGATACGCAGTATTTT. Its protein product is CASSGGSSTDTQYF. The full variable domain, completed using reference TRBV5-1 and TRBJ2-3, is KAGVTQTPRYLIKTRGQQVTLSCSPISGHRSVSWYQQTPGQGLQFLFEYFSETQRNKGNFPGRFSGRQFSNSRSEMNVSTLELGDSALYLCASSGGSSTDTQYFGPGTRLTVL.

This clone was seen a few times. J is TRBJ1-2 and V is TRBV28; 8 bases are shared with TRBD1. V lost 2 bases to trimming and J lost 4 bases; unmatched junction nucleotides: 6. Germline CDR1 MDHEN, CDR2 SYDVKM. The CDR3 spans 15 residues. The CDR3 sequence is CASSLPVGQGYGYTF. In DNA, the CDR3 is TGTGCCAGCAGTTTACCAGTCGGACAGGGCTATGGCTACACCTTC.

This clone turned up a few times. The V call is TRBV18, the J call TRBJ1-2; D perhaps matches TRBD1 (5 bases). CDR1 and CDR2 (germline): KGHSH, LQKENI. CDR3 length: 13 amino acids. V lost 3 bases, J lost 6 bases, and 11 bases lay in between. The CDR3 DNA follows: TGTGCCAGCTCACCCCTGGCGGGGGATGGCTACACCTTC. Translating gives CASSPLAGDGYTF.

The chain employs TRBV28 and TRBJ2-1; D not certain. Deletions cut 6 bases from V and 5 bases from J, with 8 bases between. CDR3 size: 12 residues. Germline V CDR1 and CDR2: MDHEN, SYDVKM. The chain's CDR3 is CASRNGHNEQFF. Here the CDR3 DNA reads TGTGCCAGCAGGAACGGTCACAATGAGCAGTTCTTC.

This clone was observed a handful of times. The chain is built from TRBV29-1 and TRBJ2-5; D perhaps matches TRBD2 (6 bases). V gave up 4 bases and J gave up 5 bases, with 8 bases separating them. CDR1 and CDR2 (germline): SQVTM, ANQGSEA. The CDR3 is made up of 11 amino acids. The CDR3 DNA reads as TGCAGCGTTGGGGCGGGGGAGACCCAGTACTTC. Amino acids: CSVGAGETQYF.

Only a few counts were recorded for this clone. The chain recombines TRBV19 with TRBJ2-1, with 12 nucleotides matching TRBD2. CDR1 LNHDA and CDR2 SQIVND come from the germline V gene (reference sequence). Unmatched junction bases numbered 6, after V lost 5 bases and J lost 10 bases. CDR3 length: 14 amino acids. For the CDR3, the DNA is TGTGCCAGTAGTTCTCAAGGACTAGCGGGAGAGCAGTTCTTC. Translating gives CASSSQGLAGEQFF.

This clone was counted only a few times. The chain has TRBV9 and TRBJ2-2, with 8 bases matching TRBD1. Trimming took 1 base from V and 4 from J; bases not matched to a gene: 6. CDR1 and CDR2 (germline): SGDLS, YYNGEE. The CDR3 length is 16 residues. This CDR3 reads CASSVRGQGSTGELFF. Here the CDR3 DNA reads TGTGCCAGCAGCGTACGTGGACAGGGTTCCACCGGGGAGCTGTTTTTT.